This T cell receptor (beta chain) was identified in a study of control samples from healthy donors and cancer patients. Method: immunoSEQ multiplex PCR; TCRdb's copy keeps in-frame clones and lacks some. The sample lists approximately 72,000 clones, about 91% occurring once. The CDR3 contains 14 residues. Germline CDR1 is SGHDT and CDR2 is YYEEEE. The V gene lost 4 bases and the J gene lost 2 bases, with 9 bases spanning the gap. This TCR was sampled from a man in his forties or fifties in good health. V gene TRBV5-6 combines with J gene TRBJ1-4, with D perhaps matching TRBD1 (5 bases). Sequenced material: blood. The CDR3 region has the DNA TGTGCCAGCAGCCCACGGGGGACTAATGAAAAACTGTTTTTT. Residues: CASSPRGTNEKLFF.